What follows are 20 T cell receptor beta chains derived from one specimen sequenced in a study of control samples from healthy donors and cancer patients. Assay: immunoSEQ multiplex PCR; the TCRdb copy retains only in-frame clones and omits some. The table lists more than 100,000 clones, about nine tenths of them singletons. Sequences were obtained from blood. The receptor source for this set is a man younger than 35 in good health.

The chain links TRBV5-1 to TRBJ2-2, with 7 bases aligning to TRBD2. The CDR3 has 15 amino acids. The germline V gene encodes CDR1 SGHRS and CDR2 YFSETQ. V lost 5 bases, J lost 1 base, and 5 bases stayed unmatched. The CDR3 DNA reads as TGCGCCAGCAGGATCCAGCGGGGGAACACCGGGGAGCTGTTTTTT. Translating gives CASRIQRGNTGELFF.

This clone was counted once. The chain employs TRBV3-1 (or the pseudogene TRBV3-2) and TRBJ1-1; D ambiguous. This CDR3 spans 14 amino acids. The germline CDR1 and CDR2 sequences are LGHDT and YNNKEL (reference sequence). With 0 bases removed from V and 5 bases from J, the gap between germline ends came to 10 bases. CDR3 amino acids: CASSQDLRRTEAFF. Here the CDR3 DNA reads TGTGCCAGCAGCCAAGATTTAAGGAGGACTGAAGCTTTCTTT.

V and J are TRBV7-2 and TRBJ2-5; TRBD1 matches 8 bases. In germline, CDR1 is SGHTA, CDR2 FQGNSA. Trimming at V came to 5 bases and at J to 1 base, leaving 6 bases not matched to a gene. This CDR3 contains 15 residues. The CDR3 nucleotides read TGTGCCAGCAGCCCACGAGGACAGGGCCAAGAGACCCAGTACTTC. Amino acid sequence: CASSPRGQGQETQYF.

The chain joins TRBV5-1 to TRBJ2-1; possibly TRBD2 for D (5 bases). Germline V gives CDR1 SGHRS, CDR2 YFSETQ. V was pared by 4 bases and J by 8 bases, with 19 bases between. This CDR3 contains 15 residues. The CDR3 here is CASSTSGTRIDEQFF. The CDR3 DNA sequence: TGCGCCAGCAGCACTTCGGGAACCAGGATAGATGAGCAGTTCTTC. The full variable domain, rest sourced from reference TRBV5-1 and TRBJ2-1, is KAGVTQTPRYLIKTRGQQVTLSCSPISGHRSVSWYQQTPGQGLQFLFEYFSETQRNKGNFPGRFSGRQFSNSRSEMNVSTLELGDSALYLCASSTSGTRIDEQFFGPGTRLTVL.

The rearrangement uses TRBV5-1 and TRBJ2-5, with D unresolved. The length of the CDR3 is 14 residues. V was trimmed by 0 bases and J by 2 bases, leaving 8 bases between them. In germline, CDR1 is SGHRS, CDR2 YFSETQ. The chain's CDR3 is CASSLEGRQETQYF. The CDR3 region has the DNA TGCGCCAGCAGCTTGGAGGGCAGACAAGAGACCCAGTACTTC.

This clone was observed a few times. The J gene is TRBJ1-6, the V gene TRBV6-1; no reliable D call. The V end was cut by 2 bases, the J end by 8 bases, with 13 bases between. CDR1 MNHNS and CDR2 SASEGT come from the germline V gene. This CDR3 has 15 amino acids. The CDR3 bases are TGTGCCAGCAGTGAAAGCATTAGTTGGGATTCACCCCTCCACTTT. It translates to CASSESISWDSPLHF.

The gene calls are TRBV6-1 and TRBJ2-5; 7 nucleotides line up with TRBD1. V lost 2 bases to trimming and J lost 1 base; unmatched junction nucleotides: 7. CDR1 MNHNS and CDR2 SASEGT come from the germline V gene. The CDR3 sequence is 16 residues long. This chain's CDR3 is CASSERIRDSQETQYF. The DNA of the CDR3 is TGTGCCAGCAGTGAAAGGATTAGGGACAGCCAAGAGACCCAGTACTTC.

This clone showed up just a few times. CDR3 sequence: CASSQDIVKGQDYGYTF. The DNA of the CDR3 is TGCGCCAGCAGCCAAGATATCGTGAAGGGGCAGGACTATGGCTACACCTTC. V usage is TRBV4-1 and J usage is TRBJ1-2; TRBD1 might be the D (5 bases). CDR3 length: 17 amino acids. The germline V gene has CDR1 MGHRA and CDR2 YSYEKL. Trimming shortened V by 0 bases and J by 3 bases, and 17 bases separated the two germline ends.

In this sample, this clone turned up once. The chain couples TRBV11-2 to TRBJ1-1; D is unresolved. V was clipped by 1 base and J by 1 base, with 7 bases between them. Germline V lookup: CDR1 SGHAT, CDR2 FQNNGV. The CDR3 length is 14 residues. CDR3 protein: CASSLGPANTEAFF. Written as DNA, the CDR3 is TGTGCCAGCAGCTTAGGGCCCGCGAACACTGAAGCTTTCTTT. Variable domain in full (rest from reference TRBV11-2 and TRBJ1-1): EAGVAQSPRYKIIEKRQSVAFWCNPISGHATLYWYQQILGQGPKLLIQFQNNGVVDDSQLPKDRFSAERLKGVDSTLKIQPAKLEDSAVYLCASSLGPANTEAFFGQGTRLTVV.

The rearrangement joins TRBV6-1 to TRBJ1-3; D might be TRBD1 (5 bases). The V gene's germline CDR1 is MNHNS and CDR2 SASEGT. V was shortened by 3 bases and J by 6 bases, with 15 bases between the two germline ends. This CDR3 spans 15 amino acids. The CDR3 protein is CASSDGDRFPNTIYF. The CDR3 bases are TGTGCCAGCAGTGATGGTGACAGATTCCCAAACACCATATATTTT.

J is TRBJ1-4 and V is TRBV7-8; TRBD1 might be the D (5 bases). CDR3 length equals 13 residues. Trimming shortened V by 6 bases and J by 7 bases, and 12 bases separated the two germline ends. Germline CDR1 is SGHVS and CDR2 is FQNEAQ. CDR3 region: CASRSGGGEKLFF. The CDR3 DNA sequence: TGTGCCAGCAGAAGTGGGGGGGGTGAAAAACTGTTTTTT.

CDR3 nucleotides: TGTGCCAGCAGCGTTTCTAGGGCCTATAGCAATCAGCCCCAGCATTTT. Protein sequence: CASSVSRAYSNQPQHF. The V call is TRBV2, the J call TRBJ1-5; no definite D call. The CDR3 has 16 residues. V lost 6 bases and J 0 bases, leaving 15 bases between the germline ends. The germline V gene encodes CDR1 SNHLY and CDR2 FYNNEI.

This clone has just a few counts. J is TRBJ1-1 and V is TRBV28; D gene unclear. CDR1 and CDR2 from the germline V gene are MDHEN and SYDVKM. This CDR3 is 14 amino acids long. Trimming removed 4 bases from V and 0 bases from J, with 9 bases in between. CDR3 region: CASSYPGLNTEAFF. The CDR3 region has the DNA TGTGCCAGCAGTTACCCCGGGTTGAACACTGAAGCTTTCTTT.

The genes are TRBV6-5 and TRBJ1-3; 7 bases fit TRBD1. V lost 9 bases to trimming and J lost 7 bases; unmatched junction nucleotides: 9. There are 13 residues in the CDR3. CDR1 MNHEY and CDR2 SVGAGI come from the germline V gene. The CDR3 here is CASHGTAINTIYF. The CDR3 DNA sequence: TGTGCCAGTCACGGGACAGCGATTAACACCATATATTTT.

This chain connects TRBV6-1 to TRBJ2-5; 12 bases align to TRBD2. From germline, CDR1 is MNHNS and CDR2 SASEGT. CDR3 length equals 20 residues. Trimming cost V 2 bases and J 5 bases; bases outside gene matches: 18. CDR3 in amino acids: CASSESTETSGSRRMETQYF. The CDR3 nucleotides are TGTGCCAGCAGTGAATCTACTGAGACTAGCGGGAGCCGACGGATGGAGACCCAGTACTTC.

The CDR3 protein is CASSVRTGAQETQYF. For the CDR3, the DNA is TGTGCCAGCAGTGTCCGTACAGGGGCACAAGAGACCCAGTACTTC. The chain uses TRBV6-2 or TRBV6-3 and TRBJ2-5; 7 nucleotides align to TRBD1. This CDR3 contains 15 residues. The V gene end was trimmed by 5 bases and the J gene end by 2 bases; junction bases not matched to a gene: 8. Germline CDR1 and CDR2: MNHEY and SVGEGT.

The V and J genes are TRBV30 and TRBJ2-3; no definite D call. The CDR3 length is 12 residues. CDR1 GTSNPN and CDR2 SVGIG come from the germline V gene (reference sequence). V shed 1 base and J shed 2 bases, with 4 bases lying between them. Here the CDR3 DNA reads TGTGCCTGGAGTGAGACCACAGATACGCAGTATTTT. It is translated as CAWSETTDTQYF. Filled out from reference TRBV30 and TRBJ2-3, the complete variable domain reads SQTIHQWPATLVQPVGSPLSLECTVEGTSNPNLYWYRQAAGRGLQLLFYSVGIGQISSEVPQNLSASRPQDRQFILSSKKLLLSDSGFYLCAWSETTDTQYFGPGTRLTVL.

The chain carries TRBV5-4 and TRBJ2-4; D may be TRBD2 (5 bases). CDR1 and CDR2 from the germline V gene are SGHNT and YYREEE (reference sequence). Trimming removed 0 bases at V and 1 base at J, with 5 bases between. CDR3 length: 14 amino acids. The CDR3 spells CASSLGGAKNIQYF. CDR3 sequence (DNA): TGTGCCAGCAGCTTGGGCGGGGCCAAAAACATTCAGTACTTC.

This chain links TRBV7-6 with TRBJ2-7, with D possibly TRBD1 on 5 matching bases. The V and J ends lost 5 bases and 3 bases respectively, with 17 bases between them. The CDR3 totals 15 residues. CDR1 and CDR2 from the germline V gene are SGHVS and FNYEAQ. The CDR3 nucleotides read TGTGCCAGCAGCCCCCTGTGGGGCTCCAACTACGAGCAGTACTTC. It is translated as CASSPLWGSNYEQYF.

This clone has only one observation. The chain has TRBV5-1 and TRBJ2-5, with D perhaps matching TRBD1 (5 bases). The CDR3 contains 14 residues. Germline-derived CDR1 and CDR2 are SGHRS and YFSETQ. Trimming took off 4 bases at V and 0 bases at J, with 10 bases between the two ends. The CDR3 sequence is CASSASGYQETQYF. The CDR3 DNA reads as TGCGCCAGCAGCGCCTCAGGGTACCAAGAGACCCAGTACTTC.